This paragraph covers one T cell receptor (beta chain) sequence. Its antigen specificity is not known. One end of the junction does not line up with germline, which may come from a read error. These data come from a study of OX40 agonist ivuxolimab in advanced cancers. General notes on the study: Ivuxolimab was an agonistic, fully human IgG2 monoclonal antibody directed against OX40 (CD134), a costimulatory receptor. Intravenous ivuxolimab was administered to patients every 2 weeks at six dose levels: 0.01, 0.1, 0.3, 1.5, 3 and 10 mg/kg. Among the roughly 52 dose-escalation patients, about 20 had hepatocellular carcinoma, 15 or so melanoma, 9 renal cell carcinoma and 9 head and neck cancer. In the dose-escalation cohort, 75% to 90% of patients were male, and the mean age was around 60 years with a range of roughly 20 to 80. Patients were allowed to have had prior anti-PD-1, anti-PD-L1 or anti-CTLA-4 therapy, and roughly 40% of the dose-escalation patients had previously received checkpoint inhibitors. Partial responses occurred in three dose-escalation patients: two with cutaneous melanoma and one with hepatocellular carcinoma. The purpose of peripheral TCRbeta sequencing was to test whether ivuxolimab changed TCR sequence diversity and led to clonal T-cell expansion. The paper covers the monotherapy dose-escalation part of the phase I ivuxolimab trial, which included N ≈ 50 patients.

Its CDR3 holds 16 amino acids, cysteine through phenylalanine. Just CDR3 DNA is preserved here, 48 bases in frame from base 1. The germline V gene (reference sequence) specifies SSHAT as CDR1 and FNYEAQ as CDR2. Results and caveats for the whole study, not just this receptor: Partial responders in the 0.1-3.0 mg/kg groups had among the lowest normalized peripheral clonal expansion, especially among CD8+ T cells. After ivuxolimab, expanded clones were on average more numerous among CD8+ T cells than among CD4+ T cells. At doses from 0.1 to 3.0 mg/kg, clonal expansion was seen in both CD4+ and CD8+ blood T cells between baseline and week 6. Low levels of normalized T-cell clonal expansion were also seen in some nonresponding patients. Antigen specificity was not determined for the clonally expanded peripheral T cells.

To sequence the TCRbeta CDR3 region, genomic DNA was isolated from the sorted cells. The immunoSEQ Assay was used for sequencing of TCRbeta CDR3 regions. Entries here come from immuneACCESS through TCRdb and include only in-frame sequences with V and J called. Some clones fail to appear in such tables; in the studies checked, an unresolved V gene covers under half of the shortfall, and the cause of the remainder is unknown. Present in this sample are under 70,000 clones, approximately 83% of which were seen just once. In total, the top ten clones hold 3.5% to 4.5% of the sample. The trial excluded patients who had a history of autoimmune disease or were on systemic immunosuppression. Peripheral blood for TCR sequencing was collected from all dose cohorts at baseline, on cycle 4 day 1, and on cycle 7 day 1. Samples were obtained from an open-label, multicenter, first-in-human phase I dose-escalation trial of ivuxolimab. Adults with locally advanced or metastatic head and neck squamous cell, hepatocellular, melanoma or renal cell carcinoma were enrolled in the trial. Before TCR sequencing, CD4+ and CD8+ T cells were separately sorted from peripheral blood.

The rearranged chain carries TRBV7-7 and TRBJ2-2; TRBD2 is a weak D gene call, 7 bases matching. This clonotype originated in an adult with an advanced solid tumor such as melanoma, head and neck, liver or kidney cancer. Sequenced material: CD4+ or CD8+ T cells sorted from blood, taken in a trial of the OX40 agonist ivuxolimab. The CDR3 protein: CASSPTSAGAPGELFF. The DNA is TGTGCTAGCAGCCCTACCTCGGCGGGGGCACCCGGGGAGCTGTTTTTT. Joined to the reference TRBV7-7 and TRBJ2-2 proteins, this CDR3 gives the full variable domain: GAGVSQSPRYKVTKRGQDVTLRCDPISSHATLYWYQQALGQGPEFLTYFNYEAQPDKSGLPSDRFSAERPEGSISTLTIQRTEQRDSAMYRCASSPTSAGAPGELFFGEGSRLTVL.